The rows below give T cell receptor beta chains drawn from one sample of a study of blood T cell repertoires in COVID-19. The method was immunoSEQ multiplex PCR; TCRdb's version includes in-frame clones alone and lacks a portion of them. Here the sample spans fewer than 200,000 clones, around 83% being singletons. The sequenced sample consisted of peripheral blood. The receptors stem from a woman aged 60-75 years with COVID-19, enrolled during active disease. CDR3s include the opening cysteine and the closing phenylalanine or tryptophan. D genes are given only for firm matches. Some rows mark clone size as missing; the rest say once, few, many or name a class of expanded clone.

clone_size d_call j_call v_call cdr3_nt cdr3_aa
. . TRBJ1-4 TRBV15 TGTGCCACCAGCAGAGACCGGGCCAGCGGTGAAAAACTGTTTTTT CATSRDRASGEKLFF
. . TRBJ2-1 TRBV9 TGTGCCAGCAGCGTCTCGGGACAACTCTACAATGAGCAGTTCTTC CASSVSGQLYNEQFF
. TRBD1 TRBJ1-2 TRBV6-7 TGTGCCAGCAGTTACGAGCCCCAGGGGGCGGATGGCTACACCTTC CASSYEPQGADGYTF
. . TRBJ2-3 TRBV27 TGTGCCAGCAGAGACTACAACACAGATACGCAGTATTTT CASRDYNTDTQYF
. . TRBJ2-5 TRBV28 TGTGCCAGCAGTCGCGGACATAACCACATACAAGAGACCCAGTACTTC CASSRGHNHIQETQYF
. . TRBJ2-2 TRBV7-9 TGTGCCAGCAGCCTCCTCGGGAACACCGGGGAGCTGTTTTTT CASSLLGNTGELFF
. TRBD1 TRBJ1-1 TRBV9 TGTGCCAGCAGCAGACAGGGAACGGTTTACGAAGCTTTCTTT CASSRQGTVYEAFF
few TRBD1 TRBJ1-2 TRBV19 TGTGCCAGTAGTATTAGGACAGGAAACTATGGCTACACCTTC CASSIRTGNYGYTF
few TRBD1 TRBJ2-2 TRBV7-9 TGTGCCAGCAGCTCCCGGGACAGGGGGCGAACCGGGGAGCTGTTTTTT CASSSRDRGRTGELFF
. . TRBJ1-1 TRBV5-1 TGCGCCAGCAGACCTCTTACAGGGATGAACACTGAAGCTTTCTTT CASRPLTGMNTEAFF
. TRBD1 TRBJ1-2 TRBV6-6 TGTGCCAGCAGTTACCCGGGACAGGGAGACTATGGCTACACCTTC CASSYPGQGDYGYTF
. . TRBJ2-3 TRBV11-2 TGTGCCAGCACCTACAGCTTCACTAGCACAGATACGCAGTATTTT CASTYSFTSTDTQYF
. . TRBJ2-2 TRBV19 TGTGCCACAAGACAGGAACGGGATACCGGGGAGCTGTTTTTT CATRQERDTGELFF
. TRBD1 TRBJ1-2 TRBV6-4 TGTGCCAGCAGAGCCGATCGGACAGGAAACTATGGCTACACCTTC CASRADRTGNYGYTF
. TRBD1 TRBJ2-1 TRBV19 TGTGCCAGCGGCCCCCTGGTGGGACAGTACAATGAGCAGTTCTTC CASGPLVGQYNEQFF
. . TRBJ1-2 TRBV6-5 TGTGCCAGCAGTTGGGCGGGGATCGACTATGGCTACACCTTC CASSWAGIDYGYTF
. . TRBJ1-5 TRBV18 TGTGCCAGCTCATCCCAGGGTCAAGGTCAGCCCCAGCATTTT CASSSQGQGQPQHF
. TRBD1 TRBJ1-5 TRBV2 TGTGCCAGCAGTGGCGGGACAGGGGGCGGAGGACAGCCCCAGCATTTT CASSGGTGGGGQPQHF
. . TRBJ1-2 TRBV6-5 TGTGCCAGCACCCTAAGCGGTCGAGCTCCCTATGGCTACACCTTC CASTLSGRAPYGYTF
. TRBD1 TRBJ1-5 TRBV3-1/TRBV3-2 TGTGCCAGCAGCCGAAGGACAGGGGCCCAGCCCCAGCATTTT CASSRRTGAQPQHF
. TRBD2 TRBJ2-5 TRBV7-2 TGTGCCAGCAGCTCCCGGACTAGCGGGGAAAAGTACTTC CASSSRTSGEKYF
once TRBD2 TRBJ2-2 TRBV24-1 TGTGCCACCAGTGAAGGGGCGGGAGGCCCCGGGGAGCTGTTTTTT CATSEGAGGPGELFF
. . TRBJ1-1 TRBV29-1 TGCAGCGTTGAAGTGGCAGGTTTGAACACTGAAGCTTTCTTT CSVEVAGLNTEAFF
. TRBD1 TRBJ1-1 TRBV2 TGTGCCAGCAGTTTAAACAGGGGGCAGGGCACTGAAGCTTTCTTT CASSLNRGQGTEAFF
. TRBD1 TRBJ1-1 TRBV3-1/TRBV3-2 TGTGCCAGCAGCCAAGAGGGACAGATTAAGAACACTGAAGCTTTCTTT CASSQEGQIKNTEAFF
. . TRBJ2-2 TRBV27 TGTGCCAGCAGGACTACCGGGAACTTGAACACCGGGGAGCTGTTTTTT CASRTTGNLNTGELFF
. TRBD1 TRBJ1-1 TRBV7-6 TGTGCCAGCAGCTCAACAGGGGGGTCTGAAGCTTTCTTT CASSSTGGSEAFF
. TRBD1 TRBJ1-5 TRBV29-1 TGCAGCGTGACATGGACAGGGCATGGACGCAATCAGCCCCAGCATTTT CSVTWTGHGRNQPQHF